This T cell receptor beta chain was captured by sequencing in a study of Graves' ophthalmopathy and Graves' hyperthyroidism. Study information: No treatment had been given when peripheral blood was collected at initial diagnosis. Study outcomes and limitations: In blood appeared most of the expanded thyroid clonotypes whose frequency exceeded 0.001.

TCR beta CDR3 regions were amplified from RNA transcripts. Second-round multiplex PCR came after first-round RT-PCR with HTBI primers. Via MiXCR, TCRdb re-called the multiplex PCR reads, giving one row per CDR3 protein. Of 620,000 or so distinct CDR3 sequences listed, about 24% were seen once; the top ten hold more than 5.5%. Ophthalmopathy absent within 18 months of follow-up marked hyperthyroidism as stable. Other autoimmune diseases, uncontrolled infections, pregnancy or lactation ruled patients out of participation. This clonotype has a handful of counts. No antigen is known for it. V lost 1 base to trimming and J lost 3 bases, with 13 bases between them. Germline CDR1 reads SEHNR; CDR2 reads FQNEAQ (reference sequence). The CDR3 is 15 amino acids.

Sequencing was performed on peripheral blood. V is TRBV7-9 and J is TRBJ2-7, with D uncertain. The TCR originated in a woman younger than 30 with stable Graves' hyperthyroidism. Some clones in this sample may be carry-over from other donors' samples. The CDR3 region has the DNA TGTGCCAGCAGCTTAGGGAATTCCCCAATCTACGAGCAGTACTTC. This encodes CASSLGNSPIYEQYF.